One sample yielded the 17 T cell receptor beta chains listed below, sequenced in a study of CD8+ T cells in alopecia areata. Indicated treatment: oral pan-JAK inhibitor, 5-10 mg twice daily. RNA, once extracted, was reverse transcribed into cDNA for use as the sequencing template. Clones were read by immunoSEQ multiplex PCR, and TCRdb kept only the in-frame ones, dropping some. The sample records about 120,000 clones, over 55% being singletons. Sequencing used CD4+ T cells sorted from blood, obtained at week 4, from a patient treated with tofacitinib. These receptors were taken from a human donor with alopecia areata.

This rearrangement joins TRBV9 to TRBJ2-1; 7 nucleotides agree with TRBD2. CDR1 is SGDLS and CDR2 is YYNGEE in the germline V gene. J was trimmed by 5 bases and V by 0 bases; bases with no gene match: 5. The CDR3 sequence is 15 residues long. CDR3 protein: CASSVEGGRDNEQFF. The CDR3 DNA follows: TGTGCCAGCAGCGTAGAAGGTGGGAGGGACAATGAGCAGTTCTTC.

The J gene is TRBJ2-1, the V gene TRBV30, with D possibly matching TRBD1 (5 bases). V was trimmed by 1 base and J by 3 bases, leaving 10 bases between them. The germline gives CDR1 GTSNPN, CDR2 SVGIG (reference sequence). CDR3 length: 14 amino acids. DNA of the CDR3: TGTGCCTGGAGTGAAGACAGTCTCTACAATGAGCAGTTCTTC. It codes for CAWSEDSLYNEQFF.

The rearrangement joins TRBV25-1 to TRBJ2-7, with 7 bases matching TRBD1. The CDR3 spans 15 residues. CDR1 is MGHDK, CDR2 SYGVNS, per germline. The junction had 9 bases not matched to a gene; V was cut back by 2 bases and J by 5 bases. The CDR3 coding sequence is TGTGCCAGCAGTGAACCCTCGACAGGGTCCCACGAGCAGTACTTC. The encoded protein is CASSEPSTGSHEQYF.

The CDR3: CASSLTRPGPSNYGYTF. CDR3 DNA: TGCGCCAGCAGCCTAACAAGGCCGGGACCGTCCAACTATGGCTACACCTTC. The gene calls are TRBV5-1 and TRBJ1-2; possible D gene TRBD1, 5 bases. In germline, CDR1 is SGHRS, CDR2 YFSETQ. The CDR3 spans 17 residues. Trimming took off 4 bases at V and 2 bases at J, with 21 bases between the two ends.

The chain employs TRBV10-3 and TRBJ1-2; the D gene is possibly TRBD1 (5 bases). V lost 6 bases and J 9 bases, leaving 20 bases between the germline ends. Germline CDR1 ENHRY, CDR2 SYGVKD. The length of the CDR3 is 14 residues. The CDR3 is CAIRGDGHANRYTF. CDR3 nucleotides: TGTGCCATCAGGGGTGACGGACACGCTAATCGCTACACCTTC.

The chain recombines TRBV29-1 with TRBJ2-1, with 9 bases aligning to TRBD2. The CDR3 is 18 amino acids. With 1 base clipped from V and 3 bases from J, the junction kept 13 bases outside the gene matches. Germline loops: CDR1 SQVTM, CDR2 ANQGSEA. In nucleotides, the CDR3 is TGCAGCGTTGAAGGAAGGACTAGCGAACCGGTTATCTACAATGAGCAGTTCTTC. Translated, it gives CSVEGRTSEPVIYNEQFF.

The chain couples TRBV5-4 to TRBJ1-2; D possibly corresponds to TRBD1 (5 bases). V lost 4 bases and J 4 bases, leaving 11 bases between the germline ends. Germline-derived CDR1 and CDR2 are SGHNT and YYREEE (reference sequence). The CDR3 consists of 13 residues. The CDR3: CASSLTDSYGYTF. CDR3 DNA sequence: TGTGCCAGCAGCCTGACCGACAGCTATGGCTACACCTTC.

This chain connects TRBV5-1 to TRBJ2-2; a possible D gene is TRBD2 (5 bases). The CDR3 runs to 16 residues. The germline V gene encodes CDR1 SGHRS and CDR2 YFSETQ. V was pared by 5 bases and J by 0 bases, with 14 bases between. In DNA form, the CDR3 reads TGCGCCAGCAGTGCGAGCGTGGACTCGAACACCGGGGAGCTGTTTTTT. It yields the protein CASSASVDSNTGELFF.

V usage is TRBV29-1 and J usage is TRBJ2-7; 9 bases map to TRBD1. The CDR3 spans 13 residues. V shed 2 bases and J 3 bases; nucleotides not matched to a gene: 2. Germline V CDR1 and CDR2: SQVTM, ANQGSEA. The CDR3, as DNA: TGCAGCGTTGAAAGGGACAGGGACTACGAGCAGTACTTC. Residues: CSVERDRDYEQYF.

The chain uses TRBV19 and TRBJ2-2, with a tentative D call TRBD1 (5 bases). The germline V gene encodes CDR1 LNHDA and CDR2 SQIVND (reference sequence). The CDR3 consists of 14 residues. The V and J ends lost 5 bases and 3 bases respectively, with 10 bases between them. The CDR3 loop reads CASSFDRHTGELFF. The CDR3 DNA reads TGTGCCAGTAGTTTTGACAGACACACCGGGGAGCTGTTTTTT.

In nucleotides, the CDR3 is TGCGCCAGCCAACTAGGGGGGATGAACACTGAAGCTTTCTTT. Protein: CASQLGGMNTEAFF. The chain uses TRBV5-1 and TRBJ1-1, with a weak D call TRBD1 (6 bases). The germline V gene encodes CDR1 SGHRS and CDR2 YFSETQ. This CDR3 has 14 residues. The V end was cut by 7 bases, the J end by 0 bases, with 13 bases between.

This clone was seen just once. CDR3 in amino acids: CASSFSGTANQPQHF. In DNA form, the CDR3 reads TGCGCCAGCAGCTTTTCCGGGACAGCTAATCAGCCCCAGCATTTT. This sequence joins TRBV5-1 and TRBJ1-5; the match to TRBD1 covers 7 bases. Germline CDR1 reads SGHRS; CDR2 reads YFSETQ. V was clipped by 2 bases and J by 4 bases; unmatched bases: 6. This CDR3 region has 15 residues.

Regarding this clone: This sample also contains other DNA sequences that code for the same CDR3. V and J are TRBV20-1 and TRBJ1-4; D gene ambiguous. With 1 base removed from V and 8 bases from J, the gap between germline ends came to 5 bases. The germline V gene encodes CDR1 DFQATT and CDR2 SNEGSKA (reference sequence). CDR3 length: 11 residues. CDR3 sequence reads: CSARGWEKLFF. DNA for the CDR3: TGCAGTGCTAGAGGATGGGAAAAACTGTTTTTT.

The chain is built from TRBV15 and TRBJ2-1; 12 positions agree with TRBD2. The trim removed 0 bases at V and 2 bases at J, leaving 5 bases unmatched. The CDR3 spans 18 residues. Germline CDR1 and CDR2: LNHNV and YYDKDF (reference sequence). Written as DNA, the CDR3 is TGTGCCACCAGCAGAGATCAGGCTAGCGGGAGGGCCTACAATGAGCAGTTCTTC. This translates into CATSRDQASGRAYNEQFF.

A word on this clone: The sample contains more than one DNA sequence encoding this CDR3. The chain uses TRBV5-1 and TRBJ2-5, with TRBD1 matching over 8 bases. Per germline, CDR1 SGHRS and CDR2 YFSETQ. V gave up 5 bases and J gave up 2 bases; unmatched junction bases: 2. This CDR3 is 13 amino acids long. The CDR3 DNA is TGCGCCAGCAGAGGACAGGGACAAGAGACCCAGTACTTC. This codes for CASRGQGQETQYF.

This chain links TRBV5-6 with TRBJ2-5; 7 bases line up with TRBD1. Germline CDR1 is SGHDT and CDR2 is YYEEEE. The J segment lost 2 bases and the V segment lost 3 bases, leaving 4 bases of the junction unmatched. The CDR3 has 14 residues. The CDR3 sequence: CASSSGTAQETQYF. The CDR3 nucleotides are TGTGCCAGCAGCTCAGGGACAGCTCAAGAGACCCAGTACTTC.

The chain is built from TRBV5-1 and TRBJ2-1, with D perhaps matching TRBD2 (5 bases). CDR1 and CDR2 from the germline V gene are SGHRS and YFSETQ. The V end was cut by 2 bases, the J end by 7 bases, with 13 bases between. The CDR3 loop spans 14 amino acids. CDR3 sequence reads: CASSLILGWNEQFF. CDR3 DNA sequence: TGCGCCAGCAGCTTAATACTAGGTTGGAATGAGCAGTTCTTC. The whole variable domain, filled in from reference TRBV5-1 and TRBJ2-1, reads KAGVTQTPRYLIKTRGQQVTLSCSPISGHRSVSWYQQTPGQGLQFLFEYFSETQRNKGNFPGRFSGRQFSNSRSEMNVSTLELGDSALYLCASSLILGWNEQFFGPGTRLTVL.